Listed below are T cell receptor beta chains from one sample, sequenced in a study of cytotoxic CD8 clonotypes in ibrutinib-treated CLL. Clones were sequenced by immunoSEQ multiplex PCR, and TCRdb holds only the in-frame ones, with some missing. The table lists some 290,000 clones, just under 80% of them singletons. Specimen: PBMCs, collected before ibrutinib treatment. These receptors were collected from a human donor with chronic lymphocytic leukemia. Both conserved end residues are part of each CDR3. The D gene is left open where the match is weak. Only part of the rows carry a size: once, few, many, or a class if the clone is expanded.

V gene	D gene	J gene	clone size	CDR3 protein	CDR3 DNA
TRBV29-1	.	TRBJ2-5	.	CSAIGNAETQYF	TGCAGCGCGATTGGTAACGCAGAGACCCAGTACTTC
TRBV9	.	TRBJ2-5	.	CASSLSTWGETQYF	TGTGCCAGCAGTTTATCCACCTGGGGGGAGACCCAGTACTTC
TRBV25-1	.	TRBJ2-7	few	CASSLGTLEQYF	TGTGCCAGCAGCTTGGGGACATTAGAGCAGTACTTC
TRBV19	TRBD2	TRBJ2-1	few	CASSPGLAGHNEQFF	TGTGCCAGTAGCCCGGGACTAGCGGGACACAATGAGCAGTTCTTC
TRBV18	.	TRBJ1-2	few	CASSPPGDYGYTF	TGTGCCAGCTCCCCCCCGGGAGACTATGGCTACACCTTC
TRBV6-1	.	TRBJ2-2	.	CASSLEREWTGELFF	TGTGCCAGCAGTCTAGAACGCGAATGGACCGGGGAGCTGTTTTTT
TRBV2	.	TRBJ2-7	.	CASSISDAAYEQYF	TGTGCCAGCAGTATATCGGACGCAGCCTACGAGCAGTACTTC
TRBV28	.	TRBJ1-1	once	CASSLPVFRQGKAFF	TGTGCCAGCAGTTTACCGGTCTTTAGGCAGGGGAAAGCTTTCTTT
TRBV19	.	TRBJ1-2	.	CASSSGTAYGYTF	TGTGCCAGTAGCTCCGGGACCGCCTATGGCTACACCTTC
TRBV18	.	TRBJ1-1	once	CASSRQEATEAFF	TGTGCCAGCTCAAGACAGGAGGCCACTGAAGCTTTCTTT
TRBV30	TRBD2	TRBJ2-3	once	CAWSVGQGGTDTQYF	TGTGCCTGGAGTGTAGGGCAGGGAGGGACAGATACGCAGTATTTT
TRBV27	TRBD2	TRBJ2-7	.	CASSLRDYYEQYF	TGTGCCAGCAGTTTACGGGACTACTACGAGCAGTACTTC
TRBV28	TRBD1	TRBJ1-5	.	CASSFLETGGNQPQHF	TGTGCCAGCAGTTTTCTTGAGACAGGGGGCAATCAGCCCCAGCATTTT
TRBV19	.	TRBJ2-6	.	CASSISGANVLTF	TGTGCCAGTAGTATCTCTGGGGCCAACGTCCTGACTTTC
TRBV7-6	.	TRBJ2-7	few	CASSNRDSYEQYF	TGTGCCAGCAGCAACAGGGACTCCTACGAGCAGTACTTC
TRBV5-1	.	TRBJ2-1	.	CASSLAWVTGSGRNEQFF	TGCGCCAGCAGCTTGGCCTGGGTAACCGGGAGTGGCCGCAATGAGCAGTTCTTC
TRBV12-5	.	TRBJ2-7	.	CASGLTGREQYF	TGTGCTAGTGGGCTTACAGGGAGGGAGCAGTACTTC
TRBV6-1	TRBD1	TRBJ1-1	.	CASSEQGGGEAFF	TGTGCCAGCAGTGAACAGGGGGGTGGGGAAGCTTTCTTT
TRBV28	.	TRBJ2-7	.	CASSLGRTEYEQYF	TGTGCCAGCAGTTTAGGACGGACGGAGTACGAGCAGTACTTC
TRBV25-1	.	TRBJ1-2	.	CASSEVEDMMNYGYTF	TGTGCCAGCAGTGAAGTGGAGGACATGATGAACTATGGCTACACCTTC
TRBV27	.	TRBJ1-5	.	CASSSPSDNQPQHF	TGTGCCAGCAGTTCCCCCTCCGACAATCAGCCCCAGCATTTT